The clone carrying this TCR beta chain has just one count. This entry comes from a study of OX40 agonist ivuxolimab in advanced cancers. The CDR3 extends over 12 amino acids. Germline V gene data show CDR1 as SGHTA and CDR2 as FQGNSA. The V end was cut by 4 bases, the J end by 4 bases, with 8 bases between. Sequencing used immunoSEQ multiplex PCR; TCRdb keeps in-frame clones, though not all of them. The table has approximately 67,000 clones, approximately 91% seen once. This chain joins TRBV7-2 and TRBJ2-7; maybe TRBD2 (5 bases). The sequence was obtained from an adult with an advanced solid tumor such as melanoma, head and neck, liver or kidney cancer. This specimen consisted of CD4+ or CD8+ T cells sorted from blood, obtained in a trial of the OX40 agonist ivuxolimab. CDR3 loop: CASSYPGYEQYF. The CDR3 DNA reads as TGTGCCAGCAGCTACCCGGGATACGAGCAGTACTTC.